This T cell receptor beta chain was documented in a study of blood T cell repertoires in COVID-19. Study-wide context: Samples taken during acute and convalescent COVID-19 were collected in the United States, Italy and Spain. T cells, B-cell-depleted T cells, or PBMCs supplied cDNA or gDNA.

This CDR3 is built from 17 residues. The V gene lost 1 base and the J gene lost 2 bases, with 12 bases spanning the gap. Germline CDR1 is MGHRA and CDR2 is YSYEKL. This clone was detected only a few times. Per the original methods: Estimates of nucleated cell counts were drawn from the amplification of reference gene primers. TCRdb's copy holds only in-frame clones and misses some; the assay was immunoSEQ multiplex PCR. The V and J calls and clone size come from that table; D and trimming were worked out from the DNA. Of about 170,000 clones listed, around four fifths are singletons. V usage is TRBV4-1 and J usage is TRBJ1-6; D perhaps matches TRBD1 (6 bases). The sample consisted of peripheral blood. The clonotype comes from a woman aged 55 to 70 with acute or convalescent COVID-19. CDR3: CASSQANRVTYNSPLHF. The CDR3 nucleotides are TGCGCCAGCAGCCAAGCCAACAGGGTAACCTATAATTCACCCCTCCACTTT.